This TCR beta chain was identified in a study of patients and donors after allogeneic stem cell transplantation. One entry per CDR3 protein, called by TCRdb with MiXCR from the RT-PCR reads. Among 15,000 to 20,000 distinct CDR3 sequences listed, around a quarter were seen once. Germline V gene lookup returns CDR1 SQVTM and CDR2 ANQGSEA. CDR3 length: 17 amino acids. The ends lost 0 bases at V and 4 bases at J; junction bases unmatched: 11. V gene TRBV29-1 combines with J gene TRBJ1-2; 10 bases match TRBD1. Source material: blood, either unsorted or a sorted T cell fraction (not recorded which). The clonotype originates from a human donor who was either an allogeneic HSCT recipient or a stem cell or donor lymphocyte infusion donor (not recorded which). It is not recorded whose cells these are; they may come from a transplant donor. CDR3 loop: CSVEDRDRGRSIYGYTF. The DNA of the CDR3 is TGCAGCGTTGAAGACCGGGACAGGGGCCGATCGATCTATGGCTACACCTTC.